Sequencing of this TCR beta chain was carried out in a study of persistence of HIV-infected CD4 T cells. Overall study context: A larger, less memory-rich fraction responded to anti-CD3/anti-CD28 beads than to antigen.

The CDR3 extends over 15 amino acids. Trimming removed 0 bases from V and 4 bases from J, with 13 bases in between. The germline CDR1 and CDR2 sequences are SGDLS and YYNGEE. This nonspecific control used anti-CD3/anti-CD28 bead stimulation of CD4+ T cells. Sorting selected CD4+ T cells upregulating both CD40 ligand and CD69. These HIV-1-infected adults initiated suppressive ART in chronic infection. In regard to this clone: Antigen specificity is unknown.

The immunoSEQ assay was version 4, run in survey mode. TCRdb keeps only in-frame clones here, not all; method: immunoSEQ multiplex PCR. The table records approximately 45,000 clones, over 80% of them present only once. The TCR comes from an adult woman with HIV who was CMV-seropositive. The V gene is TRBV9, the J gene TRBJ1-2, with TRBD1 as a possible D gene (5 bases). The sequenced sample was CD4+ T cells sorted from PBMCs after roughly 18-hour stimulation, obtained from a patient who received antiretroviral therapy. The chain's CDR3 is CASSVDVGTAYGYTF. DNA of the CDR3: TGTGCCAGCAGCGTAGATGTAGGGACGGCCTATGGCTACACCTTC.